This record looks at one T cell receptor beta chain sequence and its context. The data were taken from a study of blood T cell repertoires in COVID-19. The assay was immunoSEQ multiplex PCR, and TCRdb's table has in-frame clones only and misses some. The sample contains over 55,000 clones, more than 85% of which appear only once. V was trimmed by 0 bases and J by 0 bases, leaving 6 bases between them. CDR1 and CDR2 from the germline V gene are LGHNA and YNFKEQ. The CDR3 sequence is 16 residues long. The sequenced material came from peripheral blood. The chain recombines TRBV4-2 with TRBJ2-6, with a possible D match to TRBD2 (5 bases). This sequence originates from a human donor with active COVID-19. The donor label of this sample is uncertain. The CDR3 is CASSQEAVSGANVLTF. CDR3 nucleotide sequence: TGTGCCAGCAGCCAAGAAGCGGTCTCTGGGGCCAACGTCCTGACTTTC.